The rows below give T cell receptor beta chains drawn from one sample of a study of blood T cell repertoires in COVID-19. The data were produced by immunoSEQ multiplex PCR, yet TCRdb's version contains in-frame clones alone and is incomplete. The data contain about 55,000 clones, roughly 70% of them singletons. Sequencing was done on a sample of peripheral blood. These receptors all come from a woman aged 70-85 years with acute or convalescent COVID-19. Both conserved end residues are part of each CDR3. The D gene is left open where the match is weak. Size values are once, few and many counts, or a class for expanded clones, and some rows have none.

d_gene,abundance,v_gene,j_gene,CDR3aa,CDR3nt
-,-,TRBV5-6,TRBJ2-7,CASSLGQGTPSYEQYF,TGTGCCAGCAGCTTGGGACAAGGTACCCCGTCCTACGAGCAGTACTTC
-,once,TRBV27,TRBJ2-1,CASSLLNSREQFF,TGTGCCAGCAGTTTATTGAACTCTCGGGAGCAGTTCTTC
-,-,TRBV27,TRBJ1-1,CASSIRLENTEAFF,TGTGCCAGCAGTATACGACTTGAGAACACTGAAGCTTTCTTT
TRBD1,-,TRBV7-9,TRBJ2-3,CASSHRQGADTDTQYF,TGTGCCAGCAGCCACCGACAGGGGGCGGACACAGATACGCAGTATTTT
TRBD1,-,TRBV10-3,TRBJ1-5,CAISTAGTGTNQPQHF,TGTGCCATCAGTACCGCCGGGACAGGGACCAATCAGCCCCAGCATTTT
-,-,TRBV29-1,TRBJ2-7,CSVQKRSSYEQYF,TGCAGCGTTCAGAAAAGAAGCTCCTACGAGCAGTACTTC
TRBD1,-,TRBV30,TRBJ2-1,CAWSGRDRVSFF,TGTGCCTGGAGTGGCCGGGACAGGGTATCGTTCTTC
TRBD1,few,TRBV30,TRBJ1-6,CAWTPGTGNSPLHF,TGTGCCTGGACCCCCGGGACAGGGAATTCACCCCTCCACTTT
TRBD1,-,TRBV7-9,TRBJ1-1,CASSVRDRALEAFF,TGTGCCAGCAGCGTCCGGGACAGGGCCCTTGAAGCTTTCTTT
-,-,TRBV28,TRBJ2-7,CASSSLYEQYF,TGTGCCAGCAGTTCTCTCTACGAGCAGTACTTC
-,-,TRBV15,TRBJ1-2,CVTTRWAGDGYTF,TGTGTGACCACCCGTTGGGCAGGGGATGGCTACACCTTC
-,-,TRBV18,TRBJ1-3,CASSPSGTPGNTIYF,TGTGCCAGCTCACCGTCCGGGACACCTGGAAACACCATATATTTT
-,-,TRBV7-6,TRBJ1-1,CASSHGQNTEAFF,TGTGCCAGCAGCCACGGACAGAACACTGAAGCTTTCTTT
-,-,TRBV30,TRBJ1-4,CAWNHNEKLFF,TGTGCCTGGAATCATAATGAAAAACTGTTTTTT
TRBD1,once,TRBV7-9,TRBJ1-6,CASRRDSNNSPLHF,TGTGCCAGCAGAAGGGACAGCAATAATTCACCCCTCCACTTT
-,-,TRBV9,TRBJ1-2,CASSEGAYGYTF,TGTGCCAGCAGCGAAGGGGCCTATGGCTACACCTTC
-,-,TRBV24-1,TRBJ2-5,CATSDFRGSQETQYF,TGTGCCACCAGTGATTTCAGGGGTTCGCAAGAGACCCAGTACTTC
-,-,TRBV18,TRBJ1-1,CASSPPQGTNTEAFF,TGTGCCAGCTCACCACCGCAGGGGACGAACACTGAAGCTTTCTTT
TRBD2,-,TRBV18,TRBJ2-1,CASSPRGAVSYNEQFF,TGTGCCAGCTCACCGCGGGGGGCGGTCTCCTACAATGAGCAGTTCTTC
TRBD1,-,TRBV6-1,TRBJ1-5,CASSETGEKPQHF,TGTGCCAGCAGTGAAACAGGGGAAAAGCCCCAGCATTTT
-,-,TRBV7-8,TRBJ1-3,CASSFPFGNTIYF,TGTGCCAGCAGCTTCCCTTTCGGAAACACCATATATTTT
TRBD2,-,TRBV4-1,TRBJ2-2,CASSPMMTSGTGELFF,TGCGCCAGCAGCCCAATGATGACTAGCGGCACCGGGGAGCTGTTTTTT
-,-,TRBV7-9,TRBJ1-2,CASRSTEQGYGYTF,TGTGCCAGCAGGTCGACCGAGCAGGGGTATGGCTACACCTTC
-,-,TRBV5-5,TRBJ1-5,CASSFTNQGLGRPQHF,TGTGCCAGCAGCTTTACCAATCAGGGACTGGGCCGGCCCCAGCATTTT
-,-,TRBV5-6,TRBJ2-5,CASSSSGERRTQYF,TGTGCCAGCAGCTCCTCCGGGGAGCGGCGGACCCAGTACTTC
-,-,TRBV5-1,TRBJ2-3,CASGMGRRTDTQYF,TGCGCCAGCGGCATGGGGAGGCGCACAGATACGCAGTATTTT
TRBD1,-,TRBV5-5,TRBJ1-1,CASSSGTGGGYGTEAFF,TGTGCCAGCAGCTCTGGGACAGGGGGCGGGTACGGCACTGAAGCTTTCTTT
-,-,TRBV4-1,TRBJ1-6,CASSQEMEYRGPNSPLHF,TGCGCCAGCAGCCAAGAAATGGAGTATAGGGGCCCAAATTCACCCCTCCACTTT
TRBD2,once,TRBV7-2,TRBJ2-3,CASSRGLAGGTQYF,TGTGCCAGCAGCCGGGGACTAGCGGGGGGAACGCAGTATTTT
-,-,TRBV14,TRBJ1-1,CASSQGVITEAFF,TGTGCCAGCTCGCAAGGGGTAATCACTGAAGCTTTCTTT
TRBD1,once,TRBV5-1,TRBJ2-6,CASSPRDRGLSGANVLTF,TGCGCCAGCAGCCCCCGGGACAGGGGTCTCTCTGGGGCCAACGTCCTGACTTTC
TRBD1,-,TRBV27,TRBJ1-5,CASSLGQVNQPQHF,TGTGCCAGCAGTCTGGGACAGGTTAATCAGCCCCAGCATTTT
-,-,TRBV7-3,TRBJ1-1,CASSLVASGTEAFF,TGTGCCAGCAGCTTAGTAGCTAGTGGGACTGAAGCTTTCTTT
TRBD2,-,TRBV4-1,TRBJ2-3,CASSRRTSGGLDTQYF,TGCGCCAGCAGCCGACGGACTAGCGGGGGGTTAGATACGCAGTATTTT
TRBD1,few,TRBV18,TRBJ2-2,CASSTGGAYTGELFF,TGTGCCAGCTCAACAGGGGGCGCGTACACCGGGGAGCTGTTTTTT
TRBD1,-,TRBV6-5,TRBJ2-7,CASSSHWGQGAGEQYF,TGTGCCAGCAGTTCCCACTGGGGACAGGGGGCAGGGGAGCAGTACTTC
-,-,TRBV5-1,TRBJ2-7,CASRLEGGAPYEQYF,TGCGCCAGCAGGTTGGAGGGGGGGGCCCCCTACGAGCAGTACTTC
TRBD2,once,TRBV5-4,TRBJ2-3,CASSLQGLAGGFGWTDTQYF,TGTGCCAGCAGCTTGCAAGGGCTAGCGGGGGGGTTCGGGTGGACAGATACGCAGTATTTT
TRBD1,few,TRBV11-1,TRBJ2-7,CASSSTGQGGYEQYF,TGTGCCAGCAGTTCCACGGGACAGGGAGGCTACGAGCAGTACTTC
-,-,TRBV6-5,TRBJ1-1,CASSYTPQGSTEAFF,TGTGCCAGCAGTTACACACCCCAGGGGAGTACTGAAGCTTTCTTT
-,-,TRBV19,TRBJ1-1,CASSTGYTEAFF,TGTGCCAGTAGTACAGGGTACACTGAAGCTTTCTTT
-,-,TRBV5-4,TRBJ2-1,CASRRENEQFF,TGTGCCAGCAGGAGAGAAAATGAGCAGTTCTTC
TRBD2,-,TRBV11-2,TRBJ2-1,CASSGFGGGAHNEQFF,TGTGCCAGCAGCGGGTTTGGCGGGGGGGCCCACAATGAGCAGTTCTTC
-,-,TRBV21-1,TRBJ2-1,CASSKDGASGSSYNEQFF,TGTGCCAGCAGCAAAGACGGCGCTAGCGGAAGCTCCTACAATGAGCAGTTCTTC
TRBD1,-,TRBV10-2,TRBJ1-2,CASSEGAGGGFFYGYTF,TGCGCCAGCAGTGAGGGGGCAGGGGGCGGTTTTTTCTATGGCTACACCTTC
-,-,TRBV9,TRBJ1-1,CASSTRHLEAFF,TGTGCCAGCAGCACCCGACACCTTGAAGCTTTCTTT
-,-,TRBV19,TRBJ1-1,CASSMVTRGTEAFF,TGTGCCAGTAGTATGGTGACAAGGGGGACTGAAGCTTTCTTT
TRBD1,-,TRBV18,TRBJ1-2,CASSLGTGPYGYTF,TGTGCCAGCTCACTTGGGACAGGCCCCTATGGCTACACCTTC
TRBD2,once,TRBV27,TRBJ2-5,CASSLIAGGAGTQYF,TGTGCCAGCAGTTTAATAGCGGGGGGCGCGGGGACCCAGTACTTC
TRBD1,-,TRBV30,TRBJ1-2,CACRDRDLTHGYTF,TGTGCCTGTCGGGACAGGGACTTGACACATGGCTACACCTTC
-,few,TRBV6-5,TRBJ1-1,CASRQLRNTEAFF,TGTGCCAGCAGACAGCTGCGGAACACTGAAGCTTTCTTT
TRBD1,-,TRBV5-1,TRBJ1-6,CASRMTGGDSPLHF,TGCGCCAGCAGGATGACAGGGGGAGATTCACCCCTCCACTTT